These 9 T cell receptor beta chains share one sample of origin, sequenced in a study of PD-1 blockade in classical Hodgkin lymphoma. TCRdb's table, derived via immunoSEQ multiplex PCR, lists solely in-frame clones and lacks some. The table lists more than 35,000 clones, less than 85% of them singletons. Every patient relapsed after autologous stem cell transplantation, and brentuximab vedotin exposure varied. The sequencing here drew on peripheral blood mononuclear cells (PBMCs), taken before the second cycle of nivolumab. These receptors came from a human donor with classical Hodgkin lymphoma.

This clone was seen more than once but under ten times. The chain is built from TRBV5-4 and TRBJ1-2; no reliable D call. The CDR3 loop spans 13 amino acids. Trimming stripped 1 base from V and 4 bases from J, with 8 bases between. The germline V gene has CDR1 SGHNT and CDR2 YYREEE (reference sequence). The chain's CDR3 is CASSLSGVYGYTF. DNA of the CDR3: TGTGCCAGCAGCTTGTCGGGTGTCTATGGCTACACCTTC.

The chain combines TRBV7-2 with TRBJ2-5; D unclear. The germline CDR1 and CDR2 sequences are SGHTA and FQGNSA. The ends were cut back, 3 bases at V and 2 bases at J, with 7 bases in the middle. The CDR3 covers 13 residues. CDR3 region: CASSFGFQETQYF. DNA for the CDR3: TGTGCCAGCAGCTTTGGGTTTCAAGAGACCCAGTACTTC.

The rearrangement links TRBV4-2 to TRBJ1-2; possible D gene TRBD1, 6 bases. The CDR3 runs to 15 residues. The germline CDR1 and CDR2 sequences are LGHNA and YNFKEQ. V was trimmed by 4 bases and J by 4 bases, leaving 16 bases between them. The CDR3 bases are TGTGCCAGCAGCCCCCCCGGGGGGGCTCTCTATGGCTACACCTTC. It is translated as CASSPPGGALYGYTF.

This chain connects TRBV5-6 to TRBJ1-2; no clear D gene. The V end lost 1 base, the J end lost 4 bases, and 11 bases lay between the germline ends. CDR1 SGHDT and CDR2 YYEEEE come from the germline V gene. CDR3 length: 14 residues. CDR3 in amino acids: CASSLTNSLYGYTF. CDR3 DNA: TGTGCCAGCAGCTTGACAAACAGTCTCTATGGCTACACCTTC.

This chain links TRBV1 with TRBJ2-2. TRBV1 is a listed pseudogene. The CDR3 totals 16 residues. The CDR3 here is CTSSPRPGRDTGELFF. The DNA for the CDR3 is TGCACCAGCAGCCCTCGCCCGGGGCGCGACACCGGGGAGCTGTTTTTT.

V and J are TRBV7-2 and TRBJ2-5; TRBD2 matches 8 bases. The germline gives CDR1 SGHTA, CDR2 FQGNSA. CDR3 length: 12 residues. V lost 4 bases, J lost 9 bases, and 4 bases stayed unmatched. CDR3 nucleotide sequence: TGTGCCAGCAGCTCCGGGGGGGAGGCCCAGTACTTC. Its protein is CASSSGGEAQYF.

J is TRBJ1-1 and V is TRBV5-4; 8 bases agree with TRBD1. In germline, CDR1 is SGHNT, CDR2 YYREEE (reference sequence). The CDR3 runs 17 residues. With V trimmed by 4 bases and J by 2 bases, 13 bases remained unmatched. CDR3 sequence: CASSLDREILYNTEAFF. The CDR3 DNA reads as TGTGCCAGCAGCCTGGACAGGGAGATCCTCTATAACACTGAAGCTTTCTTT.

In its sample, this clone ranks as medium-sized. The genes are TRBV7-9 and TRBJ2-2, with 8 positions matching TRBD1. The CDR3 has 14 residues. J gave up 6 bases and V 6 bases, and 6 bases lay outside the gene matches. Germline V CDR1 and CDR2: SEHNR, FQNEAQ (reference sequence). The CDR3, as DNA: TGTGCCAGCAGACGGACAGGGAGCGCCGGGGAGCTGTTTTTT. Translated, it gives CASRRTGSAGELFF.

The rearrangement uses TRBV7-3 and TRBJ2-5; possible D gene TRBD1, 6 bases. This CDR3 is built from 14 residues. V gave up 2 bases and J gave up 3 bases, with 10 bases separating them. Germline loops: CDR1 SGHTA, CDR2 FQGTGA. As DNA, the CDR3 is TGTGCCAGCAGCTTAGAACCAGGGGAAGAGACCCAGTACTTC. Its protein product is CASSLEPGEETQYF.